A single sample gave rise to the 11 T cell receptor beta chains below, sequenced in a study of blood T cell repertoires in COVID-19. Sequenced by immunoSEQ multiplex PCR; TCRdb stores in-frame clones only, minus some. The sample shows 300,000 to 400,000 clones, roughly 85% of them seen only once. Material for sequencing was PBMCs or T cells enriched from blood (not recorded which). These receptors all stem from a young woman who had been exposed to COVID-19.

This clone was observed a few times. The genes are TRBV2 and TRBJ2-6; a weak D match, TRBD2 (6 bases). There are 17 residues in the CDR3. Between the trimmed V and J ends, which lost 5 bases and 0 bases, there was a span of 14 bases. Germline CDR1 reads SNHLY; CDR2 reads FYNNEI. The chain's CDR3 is CASSRRGVVSGANVLTF. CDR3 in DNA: TGTGCCAGCAGTCGGCGGGGAGTCGTCTCTGGGGCCAACGTCCTGACTTTC.

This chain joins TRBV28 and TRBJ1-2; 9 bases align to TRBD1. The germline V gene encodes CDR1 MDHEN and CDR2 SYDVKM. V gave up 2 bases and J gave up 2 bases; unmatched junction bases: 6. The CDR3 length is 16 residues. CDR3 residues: CASSLEGQGFNYGYTF. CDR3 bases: TGTGCCAGCAGTTTAGAGGGACAGGGCTTCAACTATGGCTACACCTTC.

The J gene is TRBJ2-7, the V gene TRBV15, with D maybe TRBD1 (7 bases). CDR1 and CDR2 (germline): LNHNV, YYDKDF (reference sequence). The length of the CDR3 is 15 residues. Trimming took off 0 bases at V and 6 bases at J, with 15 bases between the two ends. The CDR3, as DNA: TGTGCCACCAGCAGAGATTTGGAGGGGGCGGGCGAGCAGTACTTC. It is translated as CATSRDLEGAGEQYF.

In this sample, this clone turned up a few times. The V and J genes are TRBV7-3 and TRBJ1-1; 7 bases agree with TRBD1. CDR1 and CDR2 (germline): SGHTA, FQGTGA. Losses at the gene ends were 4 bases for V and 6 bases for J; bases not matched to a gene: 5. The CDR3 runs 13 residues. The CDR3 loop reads CASSSQGGAEAFF. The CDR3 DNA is TGTGCCAGCAGCTCCCAGGGGGGTGCTGAAGCTTTCTTT.

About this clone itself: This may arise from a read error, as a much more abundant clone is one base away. The CDR3 region is CASSVGQDTEAFF. For the CDR3, the DNA is TGTGCCAGCAGCGTAGGACAGGACACTGAAGCTTTCTTT. This chain joins TRBV9 and TRBJ1-1, with D perhaps TRBD1 (6 bases). Germline V CDR1 and CDR2: SGDLS, YYNGEE. The V gene lost 0 bases and the J gene lost 3 bases, with 6 bases spanning the gap. This CDR3 has 13 amino acids.

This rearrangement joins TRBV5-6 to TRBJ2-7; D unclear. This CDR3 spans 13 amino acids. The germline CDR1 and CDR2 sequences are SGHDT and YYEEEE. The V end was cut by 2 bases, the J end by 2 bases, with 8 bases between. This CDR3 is CASSFSSAYEQYF. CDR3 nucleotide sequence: TGTGCCAGCAGCTTCTCCTCCGCCTACGAGCAGTACTTC.

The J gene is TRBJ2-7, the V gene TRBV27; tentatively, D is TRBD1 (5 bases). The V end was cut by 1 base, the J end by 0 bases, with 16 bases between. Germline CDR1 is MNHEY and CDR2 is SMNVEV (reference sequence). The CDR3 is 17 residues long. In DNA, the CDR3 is TGTGCCAGCAGTTTATTGACCCCCCAGGGCTTCTCCTACGAGCAGTACTTC. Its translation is CASSLLTPQGFSYEQYF.

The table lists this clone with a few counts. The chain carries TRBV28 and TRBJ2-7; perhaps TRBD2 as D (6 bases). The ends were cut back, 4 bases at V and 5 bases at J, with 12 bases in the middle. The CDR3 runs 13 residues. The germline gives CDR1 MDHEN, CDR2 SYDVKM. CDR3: CASSWGLVNEQYF. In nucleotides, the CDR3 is TGTGCCAGCAGTTGGGGACTTGTAAACGAGCAGTACTTC.

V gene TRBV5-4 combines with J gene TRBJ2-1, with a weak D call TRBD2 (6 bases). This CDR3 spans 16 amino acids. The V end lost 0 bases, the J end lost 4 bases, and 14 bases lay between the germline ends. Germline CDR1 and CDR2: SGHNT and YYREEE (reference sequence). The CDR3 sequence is CASSLVSAGTYNEQFF. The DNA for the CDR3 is TGTGCCAGCAGCTTGGTGTCCGCGGGAACTTACAATGAGCAGTTCTTC.

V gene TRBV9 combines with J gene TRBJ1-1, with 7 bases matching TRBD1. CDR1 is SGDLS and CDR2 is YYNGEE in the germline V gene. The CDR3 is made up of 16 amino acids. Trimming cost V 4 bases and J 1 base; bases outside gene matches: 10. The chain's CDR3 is CASSLTGIRQNTEAFF. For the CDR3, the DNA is TGTGCCAGCAGCTTGACAGGGATCAGGCAGAACACTGAAGCTTTCTTT.

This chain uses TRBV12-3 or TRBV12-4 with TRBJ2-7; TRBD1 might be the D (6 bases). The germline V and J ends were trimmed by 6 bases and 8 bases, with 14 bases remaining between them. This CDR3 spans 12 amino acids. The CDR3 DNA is TGTGCCAGCAGCAGGGACATGTTACAGCAGTACTTC. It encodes CASSRDMLQQYF.